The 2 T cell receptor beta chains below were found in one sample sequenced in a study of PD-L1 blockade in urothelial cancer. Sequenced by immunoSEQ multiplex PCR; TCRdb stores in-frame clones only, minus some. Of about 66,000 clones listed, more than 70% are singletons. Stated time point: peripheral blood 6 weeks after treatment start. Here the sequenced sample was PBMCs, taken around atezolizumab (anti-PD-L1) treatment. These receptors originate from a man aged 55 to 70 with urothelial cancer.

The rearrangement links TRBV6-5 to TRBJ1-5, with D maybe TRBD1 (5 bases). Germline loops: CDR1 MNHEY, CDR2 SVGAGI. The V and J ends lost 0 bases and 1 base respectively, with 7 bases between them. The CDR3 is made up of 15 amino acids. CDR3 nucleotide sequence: TGTGCCAGCAGTTACTCAAGGGGAAGCAATCAGCCCCAGCATTTT. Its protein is CASSYSRGSNQPQHF.

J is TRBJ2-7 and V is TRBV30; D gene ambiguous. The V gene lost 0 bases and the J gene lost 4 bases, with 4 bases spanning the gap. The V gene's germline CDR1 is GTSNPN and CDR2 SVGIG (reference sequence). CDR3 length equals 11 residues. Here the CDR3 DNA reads TGTGCCTGGAGTGTACTTTACGAGCAGTACTTC. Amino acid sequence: CAWSVLYEQYF.